This T cell receptor (beta chain) was sequenced in a study of blood T cell repertoires in COVID-19 (dated by TCRdb to the early 2020s). Context from the whole study: Samples from collaborators originated in the United States, Italy and Spain and spanned both the acute and convalescent phases of COVID-19. The samples were drawn from the first 160 participants of the ongoing ImmuneRACE study and from 950 to 1,500 subjects provided by 6 global collaborators. Where HLA class I and class II types were available, the types were taken from metadata supplied by the sample provider, not from assay-based typing. Subjects who had been exposed to COVID-19, were actively infected with it, or had recovered from it provided the deeply sampled blood TCRbeta repertoires that made up the dataset. A freely available public database, intended as a resource for researchers studying the immune response to SARS-CoV-2, is where the repertoires were released. The prospective study material was composed of cDNA or gDNA derived from T cells, B-cell-depleted T cells, or PBMCs. Sample metadata almost always included a de-identified subject ID, COVID-19 status, age in years and sex.

The immunoSEQ Assay, a bias-controlled multiplex PCR, was used to amplify TCRbeta CDR3 regions from genomic DNA. The paper's processing steps were these. The number of nucleated cells in each sample was estimated from the amplification of reference gene primers within the assay. To quantify the absolute abundance of each unique TCRbeta CDR3 rearrangement, sequence reads were collapsed and filtered. Productive Simpson clonality was computed per sample as the square root of Simpson's diversity index over productive rearrangements. TCRdb's version of the immuneACCESS table is confined to in-frame rearrangements and falls short of the full clone set. An unresolved V gene accounts for under half of the shortfall where checked; the remainder is of unknown origin. From that table come the V and J calls and clone size; the DNA was used to work out D and trimming. This sample gives over 80,000 clones in total; 75% of them show up just once. Of the sample, 4% to 5% is held by the ten largest clones.

The collaborating institutions used their own protocols to collect whole blood in K2EDTA tubes. For TCRbeta analysis, collaborators shipped samples in one of three forms: frozen whole blood, isolated PBMCs, or DNA extracted from either of those sample types. As for this clone: Its binding antigen is unknown. Nothing much larger sits one base from this clone, and base qualities are not available.

The CDR3 numbers 17 residues from cysteine through phenylalanine. Of all the DNA, just the CDR3 is kept, 51 bases in frame from base 1. The germline V gene specifies SGHVS as CDR1 and FQNEAQ as CDR2. Trimming leaves V shorter by 5 bases and J shorter by 4 bases, with the junction holding 14 bases beyond the gene matches. Here is what the overall study found, with its caveats: How much clinical and demographic metadata was included differed by source and by participant, and the metadata was provided uncurated.

The chain is made from TRBV7-8 and TRBJ1-3, and TRBD1 matches 7 of the central bases. The clonotype originates from a woman aged 50 to 60 with acute or convalescent COVID-19. Sequencing was carried out using peripheral blood. CDR3 sequence: CASSPRDRQGSGNTIYF. The DNA sequence is TGTGCCAGCAGCCCTAGGGATCGACAGGGCTCGGGAAACACCATATATTTT. The reference TRBV7-8 and TRBJ1-3 proteins fill in what lies around the CDR3, so the full variable domain reads GAGVSQSPRYKVAKRGQDVALRCDPISGHVSLFWYQQALGQGPEFLTYFQNEAQLDKSGLPSDRFFAERPEGSVSTLKIQRTQQEDSAVYLCASSPRDRQGSGNTIYFGEGSWLTVV.